These 25 T cell receptor beta chains came from one sample sequenced in a study of cytomegalovirus exposure and HLA in healthy donors. Vbeta (60) and Jbeta (13) primers were used in the PCR. Data came from immunoSEQ multiplex PCR; TCRdb stores just in-frame clones and leaves some out. Of over 85,000 clones in the sample, over 65% are singletons; the top ten hold about 3.5%. Sequenced: PBMCs. These receptors came from a man aged 40-49 years in good health and CMV-seronegative.

The chain is built from TRBV6-4 and TRBJ2-2; 8 positions match TRBD2. Germline V gene sequence: CDR1 MRHNA, CDR2 SNTAGT. This CDR3 contains 15 residues. With 7 bases clipped from V and 7 bases from J, the junction kept 11 bases outside the gene matches. Here the CDR3 reads CASTRGAGVIGELFF. The CDR3 nucleotides read TGTGCCAGCACGCGGGGAGCGGGAGTTATCGGGGAGCTGTTTTTT.

The chain carries TRBV19 and TRBJ1-2; tentatively, D is TRBD1 (5 bases). The V end lost 6 bases, the J end lost 7 bases, and 15 bases lay between the germline ends. The germline gives CDR1 LNHDA, CDR2 SQIVND (reference sequence). The CDR3 contains 13 residues. CDR3 residues: CASSPSGGLGYTF. CDR3 bases: TGTGCCAGTAGCCCCTCGGGGGGACTTGGCTACACCTTC.

V is TRBV19 and J is TRBJ1-4; tentatively, D is TRBD1 (5 bases). The CDR3 has 15 residues. The germline gives CDR1 LNHDA, CDR2 SQIVND (reference sequence). Deletions cut 3 bases from V and 8 bases from J, with 16 bases between. Here the CDR3 reads CASSIGPGGMEKLFF. The CDR3 DNA reads as TGTGCCAGTAGTATCGGTCCGGGGGGAATGGAAAAACTGTTTTTT.

This clone occurred once. This sequence joins TRBV6-1 and TRBJ1-6; weak D call: TRBD1 (5 bases). Deletions cut 7 bases from V and 6 bases from J, with 10 bases between. CDR1 and CDR2 from the germline V gene are MNHNS and SASEGT. The CDR3 length is 13 residues. The CDR3 protein is CASIPGRNSPLHF. Written as DNA, the CDR3 is TGTGCCAGCATCCCAGGGCGTAATTCACCCCTCCACTTT.

The chain recombines TRBV10-3 with TRBJ1-3; TRBD1 aligns across 7 bases. The CDR3 runs 16 residues. CDR1 and CDR2 (germline): ENHRY, SYGVKD. The trim removed 7 bases at V and 1 base at J, leaving 10 bases unmatched. CDR3 loop: CAITGTVNQSGNTIYF. The CDR3 nucleotides read TGTGCCATCACGGGGACAGTCAATCAGTCTGGAAACACCATATATTTT.

This CDR3 is CASSLGQSRGYGYTF. The CDR3 bases are TGCGCCAGCAGCTTAGGACAGTCGAGGGGATATGGCTACACCTTC. The chain joins TRBV5-1 to TRBJ1-2; tentatively, D is TRBD1 (6 bases). The CDR3 has 15 amino acids. From germline, CDR1 is SGHRS and CDR2 YFSETQ. With 2 bases removed from V and 5 bases from J, the gap between germline ends came to 16 bases.

The rearrangement joins TRBV5-1 to TRBJ2-1; 7 bases line up with TRBD2. CDR1 is SGHRS, CDR2 YFSETQ, per germline. The J segment lost 2 bases and the V segment lost 2 bases, leaving 4 bases of the junction unmatched. The CDR3 is made up of 15 amino acids. CDR3: CASSFGGSPYNEQFF. The CDR3 bases are TGCGCCAGCAGCTTTGGCGGGAGCCCCTACAATGAGCAGTTCTTC.

As DNA, the CDR3 is TGTGCCAGCACGTTGGGACTAGACCAGGAGCAGTACTTC. The encoded protein is CASTLGLDQEQYF. The rearrangement joins TRBV2 to TRBJ2-7, with 8 bases matching TRBD2. The CDR3 consists of 13 residues. V trimming: 7 bases; J trimming: 7 bases; junction bases outside the gene matches: 9. The germline CDR1 and CDR2 sequences are SNHLY and FYNNEI.

The J gene is TRBJ2-3, the V gene TRBV5-1, with TRBD2 identical over 8 bases. Germline CDR1 SGHRS, CDR2 YFSETQ. With V trimmed by 4 bases and J by 6 bases, 13 bases remained unmatched. The CDR3 has 16 residues. In nucleotides, the CDR3 is TGCGCCAGCAGCACCTCGTCGGGAGGGCTCCCGGATACGCAGTATTTT. This encodes CASSTSSGGLPDTQYF.

V and J are TRBV6-1 and TRBJ2-5; 10 bases align to TRBD2. CDR1 and CDR2 (germline): MNHNS, SASEGT. The CDR3 has 15 amino acids. Trimming at V came to 2 bases and at J to 2 bases, leaving 2 bases not matched to a gene. CDR3 bases: TGTGCCAGCAGTGAACTAGCGGGGGAGCAAGAGACCCAGTACTTC. It specifies CASSELAGEQETQYF.

The chain has TRBV11-2 and TRBJ2-1; tentative D call: TRBD2 (5 bases). Trimming took off 1 base at V and 1 base at J, with 8 bases between the two ends. This CDR3 has 15 residues. From germline, CDR1 is SGHAT and CDR2 FQNNGV. CDR3 sequence (DNA): TGTGCCAGCAGCTTAGGGCGGACTTCCTACAATGAGCAGTTCTTC. Translation: CASSLGRTSYNEQFF.

The table lists this clone with a few counts. This chain links TRBV30 with TRBJ2-6, with TRBD1 matching 7 bases. V lost 2 bases and J lost 4; bases outside the gene matches: 14. Germline CDR1 is GTSNPN and CDR2 is SVGIG (reference sequence). The CDR3 is made up of 18 amino acids. The CDR3 reads CAWSRAGGTLRGANVLTF. The CDR3 bases are TGTGCCTGGAGTCGGGCAGGGGGTACCTTGAGAGGGGCCAACGTCCTGACTTTC.

This clone appeared a single time. The chain uses TRBV2 and TRBJ1-6; 8 bases are a match to TRBD1. The J segment lost 6 bases and the V segment lost 6 bases, leaving 7 bases of the junction unmatched. Germline CDR1 is SNHLY and CDR2 is FYNNEI. This CDR3 spans 15 amino acids. CDR3 nucleotide sequence: TGTGCCAGCAGCAGAGATACAGGGGGTAATTCACCCCTCCACTTT. Translating gives CASSRDTGGNSPLHF.

V is TRBV19 and J is TRBJ2-1, with 8 bases aligning to TRBD2. This CDR3 comprises 16 residues. Germline values: CDR1 LNHDA, CDR2 SQIVND (reference sequence). V lost 7 bases and J lost 5; bases outside the gene matches: 13. For the CDR3, the DNA is TGTGCCAGTACCCCTAAAAAAGCGGGGGCAAACAATGAGCAGTTCTTC. Translated, it gives CASTPKKAGANNEQFF.

The V gene is TRBV5-8, the J gene TRBJ2-1, with D maybe TRBD2 (6 bases). V lost 4 bases and J 9 bases, leaving 11 bases between the germline ends. This CDR3 spans 12 amino acids. Germline values: CDR1 SGHTS, CDR2 YDEGEE. DNA of the CDR3: TGTGCCAGCAGCCGACTAGGGTCTGAGCAGTTCTTC. Residues: CASSRLGSEQFF.

The V gene is TRBV9, the J gene TRBJ2-1, with 7 positions matching TRBD1. CDR1 SGDLS and CDR2 YYNGEE come from the germline V gene. V gave up 0 bases and J gave up 6 bases; unmatched junction bases: 12. The CDR3 covers 17 residues. The CDR3 reads CASSVGGGSVIGNEQFF. The CDR3 DNA sequence: TGTGCCAGCAGCGTAGGAGGGGGCTCTGTGATAGGCAATGAGCAGTTCTTC.

This sequence joins TRBV6-5 and TRBJ2-1; D possibly corresponds to TRBD2 (6 bases). The V gene lost 1 base and the J gene lost 6 bases, with 13 bases spanning the gap. Germline V gene lookup returns CDR1 MNHEY and CDR2 SVGAGI. The CDR3 spans 15 residues. CDR3 DNA: TGTGCCAGCAGTTACTTGGCGGGAACGTTCAATGAGCAGTTCTTC. Its translation: CASSYLAGTFNEQFF.

This chain connects TRBV5-6 to TRBJ1-2; D call uncertain. Germline CDR1 and CDR2: SGHDT and YYEEEE. With 4 bases removed from V and 4 bases from J, the gap between germline ends came to 14 bases. CDR3 length: 14 residues. In nucleotides, the CDR3 is TGTGCCAGCAGCCCCCCCCGGGGATCCTATGGCTACACCTTC. Its translation is CASSPPRGSYGYTF.

V gene TRBV6-5 combines with J gene TRBJ2-7, with 8 positions matching TRBD2. The germline gives CDR1 MNHEY, CDR2 SVGAGI. This CDR3 contains 14 residues. The V and J ends lost 3 bases and 3 bases, in that order; junction bases with no gene match: 4. DNA for the CDR3: TGTGCCAGCAGTTATGTTGGGACTAGCTACGAGCAGTACTTC. It yields the protein CASSYVGTSYEQYF.

CDR3 residues: CASSFRGPTGELFF. The DNA of the CDR3 is TGTGCCAGCAGTTTCCGAGGCCCTACAGGGGAGCTGTTTTTT. This chain links TRBV28 with TRBJ2-2; D gene uncertain. Trimming left V 3 bases short and J 8 bases short, with 13 bases between. The CDR3 contains 14 residues. CDR1 is MDHEN and CDR2 is SYDVKM in the germline V gene.

The chain couples TRBV6-5 to TRBJ1-1; maybe TRBD1 (5 bases). V lost 0 bases, J lost 2 bases, and 10 bases lay in between. From germline, CDR1 is MNHEY and CDR2 SVGAGI. The CDR3 runs to 15 residues. The CDR3 DNA sequence: TGTGCCAGCAGTTACTCGTGGCAGGGAAACACTGAAGCTTTCTTT. This encodes CASSYSWQGNTEAFF.

The chain links TRBV6-4 to TRBJ1-2, with D perhaps TRBD1 (6 bases). Trimming took 9 bases from V and 1 from J, leaving 6 bases between them. This CDR3 contains 11 residues. Germline V gene sequence: CDR1 MRHNA, CDR2 SNTAGT. The CDR3 loop reads CARQGNYGYTF. CDR3 DNA: TGTGCCAGACAGGGTAACTATGGCTACACCTTC.

The chain couples TRBV19 to TRBJ1-2; TRBD1 might be the D (5 bases). Trimming removed 0 bases at V and 1 base at J, with 9 bases between. Germline loops: CDR1 LNHDA, CDR2 SQIVND (reference sequence). This CDR3 is 15 amino acids long. CDR3 sequence: CASSIEIQGNYGYTF. CDR3 bases: TGTGCCAGTAGTATAGAGATCCAGGGTAACTATGGCTACACCTTC.

This clone was seen a handful of times. One junction end does not reproduce the germline sequence, and a read error may be involved. The chain couples TRBV7-9 to TRBJ2-7; D ambiguous. This CDR3 has 12 residues. CDR1 SEHNR and CDR2 FQNEAQ come from the germline V gene (reference sequence). CDR3 DNA sequence: TGTTCCAGCAGCCTCACAATCTCCGAGCAGTACTTC. As protein: CSSSLTISEQYF.

The genes are TRBV2 and TRBJ1-5, with a weak D call TRBD1 (5 bases). Trimming stripped 1 base from V and 6 bases from J, with 13 bases between. The CDR3 is 15 amino acids. Per the germline V gene, CDR1 is SNHLY and CDR2 is FYNNEI. Written as DNA, the CDR3 is TGTGCCAGCAGTGAAGGGGGCATAGGTGGTCAGCCCCAGCATTTT. Its translation: CASSEGGIGGQPQHF.